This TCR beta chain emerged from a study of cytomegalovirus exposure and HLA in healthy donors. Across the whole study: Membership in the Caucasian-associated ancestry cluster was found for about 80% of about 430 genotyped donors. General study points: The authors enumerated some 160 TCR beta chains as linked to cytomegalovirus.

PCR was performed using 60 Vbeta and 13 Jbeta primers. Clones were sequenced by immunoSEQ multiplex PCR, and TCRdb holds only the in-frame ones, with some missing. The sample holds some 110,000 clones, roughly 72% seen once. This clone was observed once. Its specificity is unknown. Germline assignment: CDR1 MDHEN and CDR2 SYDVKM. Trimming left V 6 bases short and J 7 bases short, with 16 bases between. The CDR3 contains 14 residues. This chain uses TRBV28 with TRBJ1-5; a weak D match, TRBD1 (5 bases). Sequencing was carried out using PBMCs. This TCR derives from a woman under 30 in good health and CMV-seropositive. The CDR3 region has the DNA TGTGCCAGCAGCGGGGTTCAGGGAGGCCAGCCCCAGCATTTT. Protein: CASSGVQGGQPQHF. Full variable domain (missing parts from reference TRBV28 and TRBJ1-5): DVKVTQSSRYLVKRTGEKVFLECVQDMDHENMFWYRQDPGLGLRLIYFSYDVKMKEKGDIPEGYSVSREKKERFSLILESASTNQTSMYLCASSGVQGGQPQHFGDGTRLSIL.